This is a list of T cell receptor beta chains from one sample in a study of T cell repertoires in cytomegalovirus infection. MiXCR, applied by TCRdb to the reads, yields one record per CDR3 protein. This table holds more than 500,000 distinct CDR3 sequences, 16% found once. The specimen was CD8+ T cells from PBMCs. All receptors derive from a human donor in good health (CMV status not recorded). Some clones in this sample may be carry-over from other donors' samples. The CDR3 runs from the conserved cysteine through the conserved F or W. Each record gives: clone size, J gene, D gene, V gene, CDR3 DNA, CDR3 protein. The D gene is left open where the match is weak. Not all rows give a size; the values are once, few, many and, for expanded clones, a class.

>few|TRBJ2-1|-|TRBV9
TGTGCCAGCAGCGTAGAGGTCCTCCGCGAGCAGTTCTTC
CASSVEVLREQFF
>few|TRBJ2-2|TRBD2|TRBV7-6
TGTGCCAGCAGCCATACGGAGCGGGGGGACGCCGGGGAGCTGTTTTTT
CASSHTERGDAGELFF
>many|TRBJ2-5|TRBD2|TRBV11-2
TGTGCCAGCAGCTTAGATATTTGGACTAGCGGGGGGGCGTACCAAGAGACCCAGTACTTC
CASSLDIWTSGGAYQETQYF
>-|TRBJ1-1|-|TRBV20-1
TGCAGTGCAACCCCGGGGAGGAGCACTGAAGCTTTCTTT
CSATPGRSTEAFF
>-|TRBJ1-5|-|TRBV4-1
TGCGCCAGCAGCCAGGGAGACAGTGCTGGTCAGCCCCAGCATTTT
CASSQGDSAGQPQHF
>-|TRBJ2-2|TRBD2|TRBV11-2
TGTGCCAGCAGCGGTCCGGGACTAGCGGGAGGATCGAACACCGGGGAGCTGTTTTTT
CASSGPGLAGGSNTGELFF
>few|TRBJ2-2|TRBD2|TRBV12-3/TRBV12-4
TGTGCCAGCAGTTTAGCTCTAGCGGATGGGTCCGGGGAGCTGTTTTTT
CASSLALADGSGELFF
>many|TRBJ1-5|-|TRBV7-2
TGTGCCAGCAGCTTTTGGCGGAATAGCAATCAGCCCCAGCATTTT
CASSFWRNSNQPQHF
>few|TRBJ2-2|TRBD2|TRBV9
TGTGCCAGCAGCTTCAGACTAGCGGGAGCTCCCGGGGAGCTGTTTTTT
CASSFRLAGAPGELFF
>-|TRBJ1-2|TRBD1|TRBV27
TGTGCCAGCAGTCCGGAGACAGGGCAGAGAAGGGATGGCTACACCTTC
CASSPETGQRRDGYTF
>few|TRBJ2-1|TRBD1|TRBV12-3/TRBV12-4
TGTGCCAGCAGAACAGGGGAAGCGCAGTTCTTC
CASRTGEAQFF
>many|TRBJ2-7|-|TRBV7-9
TGTGCCAGCAGCTTACCCTCCGGGACCCGGAGCGAGCAGTACTTC
CASSLPSGTRSEQYF
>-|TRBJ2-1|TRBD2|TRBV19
TGTGCCAGTAGTATCGGGGGGATCTACAATGTGCAGTTCTTC
CASSIGGIYNVQFF
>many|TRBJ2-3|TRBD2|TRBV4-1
TGCGCCAGCAGCCAAAGGGGATGGTCGGGAGGCCTCACAGATACGCAGTATTTT
CASSQRGWSGGLTDTQYF
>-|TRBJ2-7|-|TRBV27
TGTGCCAGCAGCTTGGGGGCGAAGCAGTACTTC
CASSLGAKQYF
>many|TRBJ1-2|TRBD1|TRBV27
TGTGCCAGCAGTTTCGGCAGGGGGCATTCGGACTATGGCTACACCTTC
CASSFGRGHSDYGYTF
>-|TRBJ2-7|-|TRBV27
TGTGCCAGCAGTTTGGCCAGTTCCTACGAGCCGTACTTC
CASSLASSYEPYF
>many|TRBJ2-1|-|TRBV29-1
TGCAGCGTTGTCCGCAGGGTACAATTATGGCCTTACAATGAGCAGTTCTTC
CSVVRRVQLWPYNEQFF
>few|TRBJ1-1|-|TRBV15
TGTGCCACCAGCAGAGATAGAGGGGCCGAAGCTTTCTTT
CATSRDRGAEAFF
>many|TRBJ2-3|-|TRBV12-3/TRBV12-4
TGTGCCAGCAGTTTAGGGACATATACTAGCACAGATACGCAGTATTTT
CASSLGTYTSTDTQYF
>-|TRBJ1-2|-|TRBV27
TGTGCCTCTGGGGAGAATCACCGCTATGGCTACACCTTC
CASGENHRYGYTF
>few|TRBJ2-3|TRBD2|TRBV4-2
TGTGCCAGCAGCCAAGAAGGACCCCACACTAGCGGGGGGGCCGGAGATACGCAGTATTTT
CASSQEGPHTSGGAGDTQYF
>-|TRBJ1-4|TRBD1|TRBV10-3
TGTGCCATCAGTGACCGGACAGGGGCTAATGAAAAACTGTTTTTT
CAISDRTGANEKLFF
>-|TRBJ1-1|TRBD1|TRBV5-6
TGTGCCAGCAGCTCCCGGACAGGGGGCGCAGACACTGAAGCTTTCTTT
CASSSRTGGADTEAFF
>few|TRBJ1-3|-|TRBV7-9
TGTGCCAGCAGCTTGGAGGGACGGCTCGGAAACACCATATATTTT
CASSLEGRLGNTIYF
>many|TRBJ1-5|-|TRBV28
TGTGCCAGCAGGGGGTCGTCCCCCAGAAATCAGCCCCAGCATTTT
CASRGSSPRNQPQHF
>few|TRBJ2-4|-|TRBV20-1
TGCAGTGCTAGGAGAAAGCTAACCCCAAGCAAAAACATTCAGTACTTC
CSARRKLTPSKNIQYF
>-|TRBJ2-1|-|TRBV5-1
TGCGCCAGCAGCTTGGAGACTAGATACAATGAGCAGTTCTTC
CASSLETRYNEQFF
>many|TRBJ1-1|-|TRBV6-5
TGTGCCAGCAGTCCGGGGCAGACGGTTCTGAACACTGAAGCTTTCTTT
CASSPGQTVLNTEAFF
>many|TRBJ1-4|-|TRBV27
TGTGCCAGCCAAACTCGGGGGAGGGTCGGTGAAAAACTGTTTTTT
CASQTRGRVGEKLFF
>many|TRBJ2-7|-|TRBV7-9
TGTGCCAGCAGCCCAGAGCGGGCCCCCTACGAGCAGTACTTC
CASSPERAPYEQYF
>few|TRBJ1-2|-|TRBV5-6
TGTGCCAGCAGCTCGACGGCGTCCGGCTACACCTTC
CASSSTASGYTF
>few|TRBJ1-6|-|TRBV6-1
TGTGCCAGCAGAGACGACCGGATCAGACTCGACTTT
CASRDDRIRLDF
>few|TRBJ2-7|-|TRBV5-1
TGCGCCAGCAGCCTAGATGGGGGGGCTACCTACGAGCAGTACTTC
CASSLDGGATYEQYF
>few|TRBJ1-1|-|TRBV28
TGTGCCAGCAGTTTATATCTAAAGGGGAACACTGAAGCTTTCTTT
CASSLYLKGNTEAFF
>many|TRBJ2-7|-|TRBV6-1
TGTGCCAGCAGTGAAGCACCCCTAGGGTCCAACGAGCAGTACTTC
CASSEAPLGSNEQYF
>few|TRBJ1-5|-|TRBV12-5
TGTGCTAGTGGTTTGTCACAGGGACTTCAGCCCCAGCATTTT
CASGLSQGLQPQHF
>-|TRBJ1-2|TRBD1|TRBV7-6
TGTGCCAGCAGCTTAGCCGGGACAGGGATTTATGGCTACACCTTC
CASSLAGTGIYGYTF
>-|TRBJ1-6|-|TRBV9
TGTGCCAGCAGCGTAGAGGGCTATAATTCACCCCTCCACTTT
CASSVEGYNSPLHF
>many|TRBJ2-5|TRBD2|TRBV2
TGTGCCAGCAGTTACAACTGGGGGACTAGGGCCGACCAAGAGACCCAGTACTTC
CASSYNWGTRADQETQYF
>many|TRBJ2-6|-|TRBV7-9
TGTGCCAGCAGCTGGGCAGGGGCCAACGTCCTGACTTTC
CASSWAGANVLTF
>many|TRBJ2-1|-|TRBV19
TGTGCCAGTAGTTTACCCCCCTGGAGGGGAGCCTCCTACAATGAGCAGTTCTTC
CASSLPPWRGASYNEQFF
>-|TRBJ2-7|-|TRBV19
TGTGCCAGTAGTATAGAGTTTACAGCTCGAGCCTACGAGCAGTACTTC
CASSIEFTARAYEQYF
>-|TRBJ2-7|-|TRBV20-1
TGCAGTGCTAGGCCCCTTACGGGGGCCTACGAGCAGTACTTC
CSARPLTGAYEQYF
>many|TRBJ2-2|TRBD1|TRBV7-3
TGTGCCAGCAGCTTACTTGACAGGGGGGAAAACACCGGGGAGCTGTTTTTT
CASSLLDRGENTGELFF